This T cell receptor beta chain stems from a study of PD-1 blockade in classical Hodgkin lymphoma (dated by TCRdb to about 2020). Turning to the overall study: Nivolumab dosing was 3 mg/kg intravenously every 2 weeks, continuing until either disease progression or unacceptable toxicity. To define a peripheral blood immune signature of response to PD-1 blockade in classical Hodgkin lymphoma, the study combined TCR beta sequencing with CyTOF.

CDR1 is given as SGDLS and CDR2 as YYNGEE, both from the germline V gene. From its cysteine to its phenylalanine, the CDR3 spans 16 amino acids. Only the CDR3 part of the read is kept: 48 bases, read in frame from the first base. The junction carries 20 bases between V and J, which are trimmed by 0 bases and 8 bases respectively. The Qiagen DNeasy kit was used to extract genomic DNA from unsorted PBMCs and from the negatively selected CD4+ and CD8+ fractions. TCR beta CDR3 regions were subjected to amplification by immunoSEQ multiplex PCR with primers that anneal to V and J segments. A synthetic immune receptor repertoire was used to minimize amplification bias, and remaining bias was computationally removed after sequencing. Per the original workflow: Custom Python scripts were used to quantify repertoire diversity as the Shannon entropy index. Unsorted, CD4+ and CD8+ repertoires were analyzed separately, except in combined analyses where CD4+ and CD8+ sequences were merged in silico. A clone counted as expanded when the clone's frequency after treatment rose at least 2-fold relative to C1D1, and clones undetected at baseline were given a pseudocount of 0.5. Singleton clones were defined as clones with 0 or 1 copy at C1D1, and non-singleton clones were defined as clones with 2 or more copies. By matching protein sequences in sorted samples from the same patient, clones expanded in unsorted samples were annotated as CD4+, CD8+ or unknown. Diversity changes from C1D1 to C4D1 were tested in paired samples using Wilcoxon tests. TCRdb took this table from immuneACCESS and kept in-frame rearrangements with V and J called. Such tables lack part of the clones; where checked against another copy, unresolved V genes explain under half of the gap, and the rest is unexplained. D and trimming come from the DNA, and the V and J calls and clone size come from that table. This sample lists over 80,000 clones; around 80% were detected once. About 9.4% of the sample is held by the ten biggest clonotypes.

What the authors observed across the whole study: Patients starting nivolumab less than 1 year after ASCT had lower diversity and were excluded from later analyses to avoid confounding by immune reconstitution. A significant rise by C4D1 was seen in CD4+ but not CD8+ TCR diversity (p=0.0027 vs p=0.16), with the rise being most apparent in complete responders (p=0.02). Baseline TCR diversity was reported to be lower in newly diagnosed patients than in healthy donors and to be lower still in relapsed/refractory patients. Only a single clinical trial cohort was studied, and what caused the repertoire differences, possibly disease activity or prior therapy, remained undefined. Trial patients achieving complete response had baseline diversity similar to newly diagnosed patients, whereas partial responders and progressors had significantly lower diversity.

On this clone itself: Its target antigen remains unknown. Per-base qualities were not stored, and no clone one base away is much larger.

This specimen's time point label, per the study, means: cycle 4 day 1 (C4D1), after five to seven weeks of nivolumab. Relapse after autologous stem cell transplantation had occurred in all trial patients, and cohorts A, B and C were distinguished by prior brentuximab vedotin exposure. A total of over 55 patients with relapsed/refractory classical Hodgkin lymphoma made up the trial cohort, and each patient's best overall response was complete response, partial response or progressive disease. In the multi-cohort phase II CheckMate 205 trial, trial patients received single-agent nivolumab. Best overall response was determined by an independent review committee according to the 2007 International Working Group response criteria. Trial PBMCs were collected just before the start of nivolumab (C1D1) and during therapy at cycle 2 day 1 and cycle 4 day 1. Peripheral blood was collected in 8 mL Vacutainer Cell Preparation Tubes, from which PBMCs were isolated by centrifugation and then cryopreserved.

The starting material was peripheral blood mononuclear cells (PBMCs), obtained before the fourth cycle of nivolumab. In this chain, TRBV9 is recombined with TRBJ1-2; a weak D assignment points to TRBD1 (5 bases agree). This clonotype originated in a human donor with classical Hodgkin lymphoma. The CDR3 is CASSVDDFGRVNGYTF. The sequenced DNA is TGTGCCAGCAGCGTAGACGACTTCGGCAGGGTTAACGGCTACACCTTC.